The 30 T cell receptor beta chains presented below share a single source sample, sequenced in a study of regulatory T cells in long-lasting Graves disease. Time point denoted: newly diagnosed GD, antithyroid drugs for less than 3 months. Generation of the TCR library employed RNA extracted from PBMCs. Assembly of TCR beta libraries relied on iRepertoire HTBI primers together with Arm-PCR of CDR3 regions. TCRdb re-derived calls from the multiplex PCR reads in MiXCR, one entry per CDR3 protein. The table records almost 450,000 distinct CDR3 sequences, about a sixth of them present only once. These same records also appear under a second study, on T cells in Graves' hyperthyroidism and ophthalmopathy.

The sequencing here drew on peripheral blood mononuclear cells (PBMCs), taken at new diagnosis, from a patient treated with antithyroid drugs. These receptors came from a woman aged 30 to 39 with Graves disease.

The gene calls are TRBV25-1 and TRBJ2-7, with D tentatively TRBD1 (6 bases). The V end was cut by 1 base, the J end by 6 bases, with 10 bases between. This CDR3 has 13 amino acids. Germline CDR1 and CDR2: MGHDK and SYGVNS. In DNA form, the CDR3 reads TGTGCCAGCAGTGAATGGGCGACAGGCGAGCAGTACTTC. Amino acid sequence: CASSEWATGEQYF.

Notes on this clonotype: A single base separates this from a much larger clone, so it may be a read error. This chain connects TRBV6-1 to TRBJ1-1, with TRBD1 as a possible D gene (6 bases). The CDR3 has 13 amino acids. Per the germline V gene, CDR1 is MNHNS and CDR2 is SASEGT. The CDR3 here is CTSTGAGDTEAFF. As DNA, the CDR3 is TGTACCAGTACCGGGGCAGGGGACACTGAAGCTTTCTTT.

This clonotype was detected ten times or more. This rearrangement joins TRBV20-1 to TRBJ2-3; possible D gene TRBD1, 6 bases. The CDR3 extends over 15 amino acids. Trimming removed 0 bases from V and 1 base from J, with 11 bases in between. Germline CDR1 reads DFQATT; CDR2 reads SNEGSKA (reference sequence). The CDR3 DNA reads TGCAGTGCTAGAGAGTTTTCAGGGGGCACAGATACGCAGTATTTT. Translating gives CSAREFSGGTDTQYF.

This clonotype was observed a few times. V and J are TRBV4-2 and TRBJ2-1, with 10 bases fitting TRBD2. There are 16 residues in the CDR3. Germline V gene lookup returns CDR1 LGHNA and CDR2 YNFKEQ. Trimming cost V 6 bases and J 2 bases; bases outside gene matches: 7. CDR3 in DNA: TGTGCCAGCAGACCAGAGCGGGAGGGGCCCTACAATGAGCAGTTCTTC. As protein: CASRPEREGPYNEQFF.

This clonotype was counted at least ten times. The chain couples TRBV28 to TRBJ2-3; D may be TRBD2 (6 bases). This CDR3 is 14 amino acids long. Trimming removed 5 bases from V and 6 bases from J, with 15 bases in between. Germline V gene data show CDR1 as MDHEN and CDR2 as SYDVKM. CDR3 nucleotide sequence: TGTGCCAGCAGTATTGAGGGAGGTGGGGATACGCAGTATTTT. Its protein is CASSIEGGGDTQYF.

The CDR3 loop reads CAVRAQGRDGYTF. The CDR3 DNA is TGTGCCGTACGAGCACAGGGCAGGGATGGCTACACCTTC. The genes are TRBV12-3 or TRBV12-4 and TRBJ1-2, with a possible D match to TRBD1 (6 bases). The CDR3 is made up of 13 amino acids. V dropped 11 bases and J dropped 6 bases, with 19 bases sitting between them.

This clonotype was seen many times. The rearrangement joins TRBV4-3 to TRBJ1-1; 9 nucleotides match TRBD1. Per the germline V gene, CDR1 is LGHNA and CDR2 is YSLEER. This CDR3 contains 14 residues. The junction had 3 bases not matched to a gene; V was cut back by 0 bases and J by 7 bases. Here the CDR3 DNA reads TGCGCCAGCAGCCAAGATGAGGACAGGGGTGAAGCTTTCTTT. It yields the protein CASSQDEDRGEAFF.

This clonotype was seen only a few times. The junction departs from germline at one end; a sequencing error may be responsible. The rearrangement joins TRBV27 to TRBJ1-4; no definite D call. In germline, CDR1 is MNHEY, CDR2 SMNVEV (reference sequence). The CDR3 spans 15 residues. The CDR3 loop is CASSPIGAGNKKLFF. CDR3 coding DNA: TGTGCCAGCAGTCCCATCGGCGCGGGTAATAAAAAACTGTTTTTT. The whole variable domain, filled in from reference TRBV27 and TRBJ1-4, reads EAQVTQNPRYLITVTGKKLTVTCSQNMNHEYMSWYRQDPGLGLRQIYYSMNVEVTDKGDVPEGYKVSRKEKRNFPLILESPSPNQTSLYFCASSPIGAGNKKLFFGSGTQLSVL.

This clonotype was recorded at least ten times. This sequence joins TRBV20-1 and TRBJ2-1; 12 nucleotides match TRBD2. Trimming cost V 2 bases and J 5 bases; bases outside gene matches: 7. In germline, CDR1 is DFQATT, CDR2 SNEGSKA (reference sequence). The CDR3 runs to 16 residues. This CDR3 reads CSARTSGRSHDNEQFF. The CDR3 coding sequence is TGCAGTGCTAGAACTAGCGGGAGGAGTCACGACAATGAGCAGTTCTTC.

In this sample, this clonotype turned up many times. One end of the junction is discordant with germline, which a read error may explain. The chain employs TRBV7-7 and TRBJ2-2, with no clear D. The CDR3 length is 17 residues. The germline V gene has CDR1 SSHAT and CDR2 FNYEAQ (reference sequence). The CDR3 nucleotides read TGTGCTAGCAGCTTACGTTCGATATCTTCGAACACCGGGGAGCTGTTTTTT. Translating it yields CASSLRSISSNTGELFF.

This clonotype was counted many times. This chain joins TRBV28 and TRBJ1-1, with no clear D. Germline loops: CDR1 MDHEN, CDR2 SYDVKM. This CDR3 contains 15 residues. Deletions cut 3 bases from V and 0 bases from J, with 11 bases between. The CDR3 coding sequence is TGTGCCAGCAGTTTTCTACAGAGCATGAACACTGAAGCTTTCTTT. Its protein is CASSFLQSMNTEAFF.

This clonotype came up a few times. This rearrangement joins TRBV5-5 to TRBJ1-2; 8 bases match TRBD1. V was clipped by 4 bases and J by 4 bases; unmatched bases: 6. There are 14 residues in the CDR3. Looked up from germline, CDR1 is SGHKS and CDR2 is YYEKEE (reference sequence). The CDR3 bases are TGTGCCAGCAGCCTTCGACAGGGGCCCTATGGCTACACCTTC. Protein: CASSLRQGPYGYTF.

Many counts were recorded for this clonotype. V usage is TRBV14 and J usage is TRBJ2-7; D unclear. The V and J ends lost 5 bases and 2 bases respectively, with 13 bases between them. The CDR3 extends over 14 amino acids. In germline, CDR1 is SGHDN, CDR2 FVKESK. CDR3: CASSGTMRPYEQYF. The CDR3 DNA reads as TGTGCCAGCAGCGGAACGATGCGGCCCTACGAGCAGTACTTC.

This clonotype was picked up a small number of times. The chain is built from TRBV7-3 and TRBJ1-2; no clear D. The CDR3 contains 15 residues. Germline V lookup: CDR1 SGHTA, CDR2 FQGTGA. V was cut by 0 bases and J by 8 bases, with 16 bases left in between. This CDR3 reads CASSLTADRLEGYTF. The CDR3 DNA sequence: TGTGCCAGCAGCTTAACGGCAGACCGTTTGGAGGGCTACACCTTC.

This clonotype showed up many times. This CDR3 reads CASSEAGSLVRQLFF. CDR3 DNA: TGTGCCAGCAGTGAAGCCGGGTCCTTGGTGAGGCAACTGTTTTTT. The chain carries TRBV2 and TRBJ1-4; D is undetermined. With 0 bases removed from V and 12 bases from J, the gap between germline ends came to 17 bases. The CDR3 has 15 residues. Per germline, CDR1 SNHLY and CDR2 FYNNEI.

V is TRBV6-1 and J is TRBJ1-5; 7 positions match TRBD1. Trimming cost V 6 bases and J 7 bases; bases outside gene matches: 6. This CDR3 is 13 amino acids long. Germline V CDR1 and CDR2: MNHNS, SASEGT. In DNA form, the CDR3 reads TGTGCCAGCAGCGGACAACAGGGGCAGCCCCAGCATTTT. As protein: CASSGQQGQPQHF.

Comments on this clonotype: Given a much more abundant clone one base away, this may be a read error. The V gene is TRBV15, the J gene TRBJ2-1; D possibly corresponds to TRBD2 (6 bases). CDR1 is LNHNV and CDR2 is YYDKDF in the germline V gene (reference sequence). This CDR3 is built from 13 residues. CDR3 nucleotides: TGTGCCACCAACAGAGTGCGGGGAGCTGAGCAGTTCTTC. Protein: CATNRVRGAEQFF. Full variable domain (outside the CDR3, taken from reference TRBV15 and TRBJ2-1): DAMVIQNPRYQVTQFGKPVTLSCSQTLNHNVMYWYQQKSSQAPKLLFHYYDKDFNNEADTPDNFQSRRPNTSFCFLDIRSPGLGDTAMYLCATNRVRGAEQFFGPGTRLTVL.

About this clonotype: A much larger clone is a single base away; this may be a read error. The rearrangement joins TRBV28 to TRBJ1-3, with D uncertain. The germline V gene encodes CDR1 MDHEN and CDR2 SYDVKM. The CDR3 runs to 14 residues. CDR3 bases: TGTGCCAGCAGTTCTTGGATCTCTGGAAACATCATATATTTT. It codes for CASSSWISGNIIYF.

This sequence joins TRBV6-2 or TRBV6-3 and TRBJ2-5; possibly TRBD1 for D (7 bases). Germline V gene sequence: CDR1 MNHEY, CDR2 SVGEGT. The CDR3 consists of 16 residues. V lost 5 bases and J 4 bases, leaving 20 bases between the germline ends. As DNA, the CDR3 is TGTGCCAGCAGTGACTGGCAGGGGGGCCCCGGAGAGACCCAGTACTTC. This encodes CASSDWQGGPGETQYF.

The chain has TRBV6-2 or TRBV6-3 and TRBJ1-6; 7 bases are a match to TRBD1. The V gene end was trimmed by 5 bases and the J gene end by 9 bases; junction bases not matched to a gene: 10. Per the germline V gene, CDR1 is MNHEY and CDR2 is SVGEGT. This CDR3 has 15 residues. The CDR3 DNA reads TGTGCCAGCAGTCAAGGGGGCCGGACCGGTTCACCCCTCCACTTT. Protein sequence: CASSQGGRTGSPLHF.

This clonotype was recorded many times. The V call is TRBV12-3 or TRBV12-4, the J call TRBJ1-4; 8 bases map to TRBD1. After removal of 2 bases from V and 6 bases from J, the junction contained 2 bases not matched to a gene. CDR3 size: 14 residues. CDR3 sequence reads: CASSLSGGYEKLFF. Written as DNA, the CDR3 is TGTGCCAGCAGTTTATCAGGGGGCTATGAAAAACTGTTTTTT.

This clonotype was seen at least ten times. This chain connects TRBV6-9 to TRBJ2-7; D not certain. Trimming took off 3 bases at V and 2 bases at J, with 8 bases between the two ends. The CDR3 extends over 13 amino acids. CDR1 and CDR2 from the germline V gene are MNHGY and SVAAGI. The CDR3 reads CASSYSEAYEQYF. For the CDR3, the DNA is TGTGCCAGCAGTTACTCTGAAGCCTACGAGCAGTACTTC.

This clonotype was counted at least ten times. The rearrangement uses TRBV12-3 or TRBV12-4 and TRBJ2-7; D uncertain. This CDR3 has 11 amino acids. Trimming left V 5 bases short and J 7 bases short, with 9 bases between. The CDR3 DNA reads TGTGCCAGCAGTACCACCACAGAGCAGTACTTC. Its protein is CASSTTTEQYF.

This sequence joins TRBV4-1 and TRBJ2-1, with 12 bases that match TRBD2. Judging by the DNA end, TRBJ2-5 fits better; the J call may be wrong. The CDR3 contains 18 residues. Germline CDR1 and CDR2: MGHRA and YSYEKL. The CDR3 DNA reads as TGCGCCAGCAGCCAAGATCCGACTAGCGGGAGTATTGAGGAGACCCAGTACTTC. Protein sequence: CASSQDPTSGSIEETQYF.

This clonotype came up many times. The V gene is TRBV11-2, the J gene TRBJ2-7; D may be TRBD2 (6 bases). V was cut by 0 bases and J by 0 bases, with 12 bases left in between. This CDR3 is 16 amino acids long. Germline CDR1 is SGHAT and CDR2 is FQNNGV. The CDR3: CASSLDTTSTSYEQYF. The CDR3 bases are TGTGCCAGCAGCTTAGATACGACTAGTACCTCCTACGAGCAGTACTTC.

This clonotype was seen a few times. This chain uses TRBV18 with TRBJ1-5; the D is unclear. The CDR3 spans 13 residues. The V end was cut by 3 bases, the J end by 3 bases, with 6 bases between. Looked up from germline, CDR1 is KGHSH and CDR2 is LQKENI. DNA for the CDR3: TGTGCCAGCTCACCGGCTAACAATCAGCCCCAGCATTTT. Amino acid sequence: CASSPANNQPQHF.

This clonotype was recorded a few times. The chain couples TRBV3-1 to TRBJ1-4; possible D gene TRBD1, 5 bases. Germline CDR1 is LGHDT and CDR2 is YNNKEL (reference sequence). The ends were cut back, 5 bases at V and 8 bases at J, with 18 bases in the middle. CDR3 length: 15 amino acids. CDR3 sequence reads: CASSSLGRAGEKLFF. The DNA for the CDR3 is TGTGCCAGCAGCTCCCTTGGCAGGGCGGGAGAAAAACTGTTTTTT.

The chain combines TRBV7-8 with TRBJ2-7; D is possibly TRBD1 (6 bases). Per the germline V gene, CDR1 is SGHVS and CDR2 is FQNEAQ. Deletions cut 3 bases from V and 3 bases from J, with 15 bases between. The CDR3 is 15 amino acids. CDR3 protein: CASSFSGVEGYEQYF. DNA of the CDR3: TGTGCCAGCAGCTTTTCAGGGGTAGAAGGCTACGAGCAGTACTTC.

This clonotype was observed a few times. The rearrangement uses TRBV20-1 and TRBJ1-3; D possibly corresponds to TRBD1 (5 bases). V was clipped by 4 bases and J by 0 bases, with 13 bases between them. CDR3 length: 15 residues. From germline, CDR1 is DFQATT and CDR2 SNEGSKA (reference sequence). CDR3 in amino acids: CSATRGATSGNTIYF. The CDR3 nucleotides are TGCAGTGCTACCCGTGGGGCCACCTCTGGAAACACCATATATTTT.

This clonotype was picked up many times. The chain is built from TRBV2 and TRBJ2-5; the match to TRBD2 covers 9 bases. Trimming removed 7 bases from V and 5 bases from J; junction bases left unmatched: 17. There are 17 residues in the CDR3. Germline V CDR1 and CDR2: SNHLY, FYNNEI. The CDR3 loop is CASNPSAGGGRRETQYF. CDR3 DNA: TGTGCCAGCAACCCCTCAGCGGGAGGCGGTAGAAGGGAGACCCAGTACTTC.